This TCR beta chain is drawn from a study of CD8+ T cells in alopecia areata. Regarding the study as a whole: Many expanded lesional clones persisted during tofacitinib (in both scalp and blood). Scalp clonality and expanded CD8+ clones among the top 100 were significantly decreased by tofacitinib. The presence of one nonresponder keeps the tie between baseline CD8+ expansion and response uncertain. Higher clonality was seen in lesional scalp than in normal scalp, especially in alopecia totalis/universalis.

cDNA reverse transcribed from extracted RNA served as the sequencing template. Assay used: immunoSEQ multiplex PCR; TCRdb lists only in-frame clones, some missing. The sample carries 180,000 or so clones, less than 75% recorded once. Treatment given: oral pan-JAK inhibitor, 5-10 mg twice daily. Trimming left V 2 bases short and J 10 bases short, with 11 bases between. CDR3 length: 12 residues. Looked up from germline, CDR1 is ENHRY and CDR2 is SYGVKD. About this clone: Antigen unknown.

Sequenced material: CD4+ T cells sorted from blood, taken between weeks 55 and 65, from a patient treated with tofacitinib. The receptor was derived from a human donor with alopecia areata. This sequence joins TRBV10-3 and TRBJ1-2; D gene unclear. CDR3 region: CAISEEDRNYTF. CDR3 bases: TGTGCCATCAGTGAGGAAGACCGTAACTACACCTTC.